One sample yielded the 29 T cell receptor beta chains listed below, sequenced in a study of blood T cell repertoires in COVID-19. Generated by immunoSEQ multiplex PCR, the TCRdb table keeps only in-frame clones and is missing some. The profile shows roughly 190,000 clones, roughly 90% of them singletons. The sequencing sample was made of peripheral blood. The source is a woman in her thirties or forties who had recovered from COVID-19.

The genes are TRBV12-3 or TRBV12-4 and TRBJ1-1, with a tentative D call TRBD1 (5 bases). Trimming shortened V by 6 bases and J by 1 base, and 9 bases separated the two germline ends. CDR3 length: 13 amino acids. The CDR3: CASRGGWNTEAFF. CDR3 coding DNA: TGTGCCAGCAGGGGGGGTTGGAACACTGAAGCTTTCTTT.

This chain joins TRBV2 and TRBJ1-3; possibly TRBD1 for D (6 bases). Trimming took off 5 bases at V and 0 bases at J, with 11 bases between the two ends. The CDR3 sequence is 15 residues long. Germline CDR1 is SNHLY and CDR2 is FYNNEI. CDR3 sequence: CASSLDSYSGNTIYF. Here the CDR3 DNA reads TGTGCCAGCAGTCTGGACAGCTACTCTGGAAACACCATATATTTT.

The V and J genes are TRBV27 and TRBJ2-2; D is possibly TRBD2 (6 bases). The CDR3 spans 15 residues. Trimming stripped 5 bases from V and 4 bases from J, with 14 bases between. The germline CDR1 and CDR2 sequences are MNHEY and SMNVEV (reference sequence). This CDR3 reads CASSHVRSGTGELFF. Here the CDR3 DNA reads TGTGCCAGCAGTCACGTCCGTAGCGGCACCGGGGAGCTGTTTTTT.

The V call is TRBV6-5, the J call TRBJ2-3; D is unresolved. Trimming shortened V by 2 bases and J by 6 bases, and 15 bases separated the two germline ends. Germline V lookup: CDR1 MNHEY, CDR2 SVGAGI. The CDR3 length is 15 residues. Here the CDR3 reads CASSYGLLARDTQYF. In nucleotides, the CDR3 is TGTGCCAGCAGTTACGGTCTCCTGGCGAGGGATACGCAGTATTTT.

The chain links TRBV7-2 to TRBJ1-5; D gene unclear. Germline CDR1 and CDR2: SGHTA and FQGNSA. The CDR3 contains 18 residues. V was cut by 0 bases and J by 0 bases, with 15 bases left in between. In DNA, the CDR3 is TGTGCCAGCAGCTTAGCCCCCCGCAGCCAGGATAGCAATCAGCCCCAGCATTTT. Translated: CASSLAPRSQDSNQPQHF.

The V and J genes are TRBV6-1 and TRBJ2-1; TRBD2 agrees at 12 bases. Looked up from germline, CDR1 is MNHNS and CDR2 is SASEGT. The CDR3 runs to 16 residues. J lost 7 bases, V lost 4 bases, and 8 bases had no gene match. For the CDR3, the DNA is TGTGCCAGCAGTGTCTCTACTAGCGGGAGGATGAATGAGCAGTTCTTC. Protein product: CASSVSTSGRMNEQFF.

The rearrangement joins TRBV30 to TRBJ2-3, with 10 bases aligning to TRBD1. In germline, CDR1 is GTSNPN, CDR2 SVGIG (reference sequence). Trimming cost V 0 bases and J 0 bases; bases outside gene matches: 6. The CDR3 is 17 amino acids. CDR3 nucleotides: TGTGCCTGGAGTGTCTGGACAGGGGGTATGAGCACAGATACGCAGTATTTT. This encodes CAWSVWTGGMSTDTQYF.

This clone was seen a few times. The J gene is TRBJ2-2, the V gene TRBV7-2; the match to TRBD1 covers 9 bases. The CDR3 loop spans 13 amino acids. V was clipped by 6 bases and J by 6 bases; unmatched bases: 2. Per germline, CDR1 SGHTA and CDR2 FQGNSA. In DNA, the CDR3 is TGTGCCAGCAGGAGACAGGGGGCCGGGGAGCTGTTTTTT. It translates to CASRRQGAGELFF.

The DNA for the CDR3 is TGCGCCAGCAGCTTGTCAGGGAGGTCGAGCACAGATACGCAGTATTTT. Translating gives CASSLSGRSSTDTQYF. The rearrangement joins TRBV5-1 to TRBJ2-3; TRBD2 is a possible D gene (6 bases). The CDR3 is 16 residues long. Germline CDR1 reads SGHRS; CDR2 reads YFSETQ. V lost 1 base, J lost 0 bases, and 12 bases lay in between.

The V gene is TRBV12-5, the J gene TRBJ1-5, with 7 positions matching TRBD1. Germline-derived CDR1 and CDR2 are LGHNT and FRNRAP. The CDR3 covers 15 residues. With 1 base clipped from V and 3 bases from J, the junction kept 3 bases outside the gene matches. The CDR3 spells CASGLDRGYNQPQHF. Here the CDR3 DNA reads TGTGCTAGTGGTTTGGACAGGGGATACAATCAGCCCCAGCATTTT.

V usage is TRBV19 and J usage is TRBJ2-1; 15 bases match TRBD2. Germline V gene lookup returns CDR1 LNHDA and CDR2 SQIVND (reference sequence). The CDR3 has 16 residues. Losses at the gene ends were 10 bases for V and 7 bases for J; bases not matched to a gene: 11. CDR3 nucleotide sequence: TGTGCCACCTCTCCCCTAGGGACTAGCGGGAGGAATGAGCAGTTCTTC. It codes for CATSPLGTSGRNEQFF. Looking up the rest from reference TRBV19 and TRBJ2-1 gives the full variable domain: DGGITQSPKYLFRKEGQNVTLSCEQNLNHDAMYWYRQDPGQGLRLIYYSQIVNDFQKGDIAEGYSVSREKKESFPLTVTSAQKNPTAFYLCATSPLGTSGRNEQFFGPGTRLTVL.

The chain recombines TRBV28 with TRBJ2-7; possibly TRBD1 for D (5 bases). Germline-derived CDR1 and CDR2 are MDHEN and SYDVKM. V was trimmed by 6 bases and J by 0 bases, leaving 18 bases between them. This CDR3 spans 16 amino acids. Written as DNA, the CDR3 is TGTGCCAGCAGCAAAGGGCAGGGCCTGAGCTCCTACGAGCAGTACTTC. Amino acids: CASSKGQGLSSYEQYF.

This sequence joins TRBV7-2 and TRBJ2-7; 9 positions agree with TRBD2. Germline-derived CDR1 and CDR2 are SGHTA and FQGNSA. J lost 6 bases, V lost 4 bases, and 4 bases had no gene match. CDR3 length: 13 amino acids. CDR3 bases: TGTGCCAGCAGCTCGACTAGCGGTTCCGAGCAGTACTTC. Translated: CASSSTSGSEQYF.

The genes are TRBV18 and TRBJ1-3; D is undetermined. The V end lost 3 bases, the J end lost 0 bases, and 9 bases lay between the germline ends. The CDR3 is 15 residues long. Germline CDR1 reads KGHSH; CDR2 reads LQKENI. In DNA form, the CDR3 reads TGTGCCAGCTCACCTACCTACAGCTCTGGAAACACCATATATTTT. Protein: CASSPTYSSGNTIYF.

The chain has TRBV2 and TRBJ1-2; 7 bases line up with TRBD1. Unmatched junction bases numbered 7, after V lost 7 bases and J lost 5 bases. Germline V gene lookup returns CDR1 SNHLY and CDR2 FYNNEI. This CDR3 contains 13 residues. CDR3 protein: CASNTDRDYGYTF. The CDR3 DNA sequence: TGTGCCAGCAATACCGACAGGGATTATGGCTACACCTTC. The complete variable domain, with remaining parts taken from reference TRBV2 and TRBJ1-2, reads EPEVTQTPSHQVTQMGQEVILRCVPISNHLYFYWYRQILGQKVEFLVSFYNNEISEKSEIFDDQFSVERPDGSNFTLKIRSTKLEDSAMYFCASNTDRDYGYTFGSGTRLTVV.

This chain links TRBV4-3 with TRBJ2-7; the match to TRBD1 covers 8 bases. CDR1 and CDR2 from the germline V gene are LGHNA and YSLEER. V gave up 4 bases and J gave up 3 bases; unmatched junction bases: 8. The CDR3 spans 15 residues. The CDR3 spells CASSPGQGGGYEQYF. The CDR3 DNA is TGCGCCAGCAGCCCCGGACAGGGAGGAGGCTACGAGCAGTACTTC.

The chain joins TRBV27 to TRBJ1-6, with D perhaps matching TRBD1 (5 bases). CDR3 size: 14 residues. Germline loops: CDR1 MNHEY, CDR2 SMNVEV (reference sequence). V was shortened by 7 bases and J by 5 bases, with 12 bases between the two germline ends. This chain's CDR3 is CASTNRFNNSPLHF. Here the CDR3 DNA reads TGTGCCAGCACCAACAGGTTTAATAATTCACCCCTCCACTTT.

V is TRBV28 and J is TRBJ1-2; 9 bases are shared with TRBD1. The CDR3 runs to 15 residues. Trimming took 4 bases from V and 1 from J; bases not matched to a gene: 4. Germline lookup yields CDR1 MDHEN and CDR2 SYDVKM. The CDR3 DNA sequence: TGTGCCAGCAGTTCGCCGGGACAGGGTAACTATGGCTACACCTTC. It translates to CASSSPGQGNYGYTF.

The rearrangement uses TRBV5-8 and TRBJ2-7; 14 positions match TRBD2. Germline V gene lookup returns CDR1 SGHTS and CDR2 YDEGEE. Trimming removed 4 bases from V and 4 bases from J; junction bases left unmatched: 7. The CDR3 has 16 residues. The DNA of the CDR3 is TGTGCCAGCAGCCCGGGGACTAGCGGGAGAATTTACGAGCAGTACTTC. Its translation is CASSPGTSGRIYEQYF.

The V call is TRBV24-1, the J call TRBJ2-2; 8 nucleotides line up with TRBD1. CDR3 length equals 15 residues. Per germline, CDR1 KGHDR and CDR2 SFDVKD. The V and J ends lost 4 bases and 4 bases, in that order; junction bases with no gene match: 4. CDR3 bases: TGTGCCACCAGTGACGACAGGGGAAGCACCGGGGAGCTGTTTTTT. Its protein is CATSDDRGSTGELFF.

This chain connects TRBV19 to TRBJ1-2, with D perhaps matching TRBD1 (6 bases). V lost 7 bases and J 7 bases, leaving 16 bases between the germline ends. The CDR3 length is 13 residues. Per germline, CDR1 LNHDA and CDR2 SQIVND (reference sequence). The CDR3 sequence: CASKQGLSGGYTF. The CDR3 nucleotides read TGTGCCAGTAAACAGGGATTATCGGGTGGCTACACCTTC. The whole variable domain, filled in from reference TRBV19 and TRBJ1-2, reads DGGITQSPKYLFRKEGQNVTLSCEQNLNHDAMYWYRQDPGQGLRLIYYSQIVNDFQKGDIAEGYSVSREKKESFPLTVTSAQKNPTAFYLCASKQGLSGGYTFGSGTRLTVV.

The chain combines TRBV19 with TRBJ2-4, with D possibly matching TRBD1 (6 bases). The germline V and J ends were trimmed by 5 bases and 8 bases, with 22 bases remaining between them. Germline CDR1 reads LNHDA; CDR2 reads SQIVND (reference sequence). CDR3 length equals 16 residues. The CDR3 is CASSSPGAPSLDIQYF. CDR3 nucleotides: TGTGCCAGTAGTTCCCCAGGGGCGCCTAGTCTAGACATTCAGTACTTC.

J is TRBJ2-7 and V is TRBV27, with a tentative D call TRBD1 (6 bases). V was clipped by 3 bases and J by 2 bases, with 11 bases between them. The CDR3 totals 14 residues. Germline assignment: CDR1 MNHEY and CDR2 SMNVEV (reference sequence). The CDR3 nucleotides are TGTGCCAGCAGTTTCGGGACAAAAACCTACGAGCAGTACTTC. It is translated as CASSFGTKTYEQYF.

This clone showed up just once. The chain joins TRBV27 to TRBJ2-1; 8 bases fit TRBD2. This CDR3 spans 14 amino acids. Germline V CDR1 and CDR2: MNHEY, SMNVEV (reference sequence). The ends lost 6 bases at V and 5 bases at J; junction bases unmatched: 6. DNA of the CDR3: TGTGCCAGCAGCGCGGGAGGCCCCAACAATGAGCAGTTCTTC. Protein: CASSAGGPNNEQFF.

The chain uses TRBV27 and TRBJ2-1; the D is unclear. The CDR3 is 15 residues long. The V and J ends lost 5 bases and 5 bases respectively, with 16 bases between them. Germline lookup yields CDR1 MNHEY and CDR2 SMNVEV (reference sequence). CDR3 region: CASSPIGPIDNEQFF. CDR3 nucleotide sequence: TGTGCCAGCAGTCCAATTGGCCCCATCGACAATGAGCAGTTCTTC.

The CDR3: CASSITAGEGETQYF. The CDR3 nucleotides are TGTGCCAGTAGTATTACTGCGGGAGAGGGAGAGACCCAGTACTTC. The gene calls are TRBV19 and TRBJ2-5; 7 bases are shared with TRBD2. This CDR3 has 15 amino acids. The germline gives CDR1 LNHDA, CDR2 SQIVND (reference sequence). Trimming removed 3 bases from V and 4 bases from J; junction bases left unmatched: 8.

The chain carries TRBV7-2 and TRBJ2-3, with 7 bases identical to TRBD2. This CDR3 has 16 amino acids. Looked up from germline, CDR1 is SGHTA and CDR2 is FQGNSA. V was clipped by 5 bases and J by 0 bases; unmatched bases: 8. The CDR3 nucleotides are TGTGCCAGCAGCGGCGCCGGGACTACTAGCACAGATACGCAGTATTTT. This gives the protein CASSGAGTTSTDTQYF.

The chain uses TRBV3-1 (or the pseudogene TRBV3-2) and TRBJ2-7, with D hard to call. This CDR3 is built from 14 residues. Germline V gene sequence: CDR1 LGHDT, CDR2 YNNKEL (reference sequence). V lost 5 bases and J 4 bases, leaving 15 bases between the germline ends. This chain's CDR3 is CASSTWQAPYEQYF. CDR3 DNA sequence: TGTGCCAGCAGCACTTGGCAGGCACCGTACGAGCAGTACTTC.

The V and J genes are TRBV7-2 and TRBJ2-1; possible D gene TRBD2, 7 bases. V lost 0 bases and J 7 bases, leaving 25 bases between the germline ends. The germline V gene has CDR1 SGHTA and CDR2 FQGNSA. The CDR3 covers 19 residues. This chain's CDR3 is CASSLALWEGARGGNEQFF. The DNA for the CDR3 is TGTGCCAGCAGCTTAGCGCTGTGGGAGGGAGCCAGGGGTGGGAATGAGCAGTTCTTC.